The 3 T cell receptor beta chains in this list originate from one sample, sequenced in a study of shared clonotypes between healthy human individuals. The repertoire was sequenced with immunoSEQ multiplex PCR; TCRdb's copy has only in-frame clones and lacks some. The top ten hold 0.45% of the sample, which has about 1.5 million clones, 95% to 99% seen once. Source material: naive CD4+ T cells sorted from blood. Subset defined: CD45RA+ positively selected. The receptors were gathered from a man younger than 45 in good health.

Here the CDR3 DNA reads TGTGCCAGCAGCTTAGTAGGGTTGACCCCAGCTTTCTCTGGGGCCAACGTCCTGACTTTC. Translated, it gives CASSLVGLTPAFSGANVLTF. This sequence joins TRBV7-8 and TRBJ2-6; D remains unclear. Per germline, CDR1 SGHVS and CDR2 FQNEAQ. The V end lost 1 base, the J end lost 0 bases, and 19 bases lay between the germline ends. The CDR3 sequence is 20 residues long.

The J gene is TRBJ2-7, the V gene TRBV6-1; 9 bases match TRBD2. Trimming at V came to 3 bases and at J to 0 bases, leaving 3 bases not matched to a gene. The germline gives CDR1 MNHNS, CDR2 SASEGT. This CDR3 has 15 amino acids. DNA for the CDR3: TGTGCCAGCAGTGATCGAGCGGGGGGCTCCTACGAGCAGTACTTC. Its translation: CASSDRAGGSYEQYF.

This chain joins TRBV18 and TRBJ2-7; 14 bases agree with TRBD2. After removal of 3 bases from V and 0 bases from J, the junction contained 4 bases not matched to a gene. CDR3 length: 17 residues. CDR1 is KGHSH, CDR2 LQKENI, per germline. CDR3: CASSPGTSGSTSYEQYF. The CDR3 nucleotides are TGTGCCAGCTCACCCGGGACTAGCGGGAGTACCTCCTACGAGCAGTACTTC.